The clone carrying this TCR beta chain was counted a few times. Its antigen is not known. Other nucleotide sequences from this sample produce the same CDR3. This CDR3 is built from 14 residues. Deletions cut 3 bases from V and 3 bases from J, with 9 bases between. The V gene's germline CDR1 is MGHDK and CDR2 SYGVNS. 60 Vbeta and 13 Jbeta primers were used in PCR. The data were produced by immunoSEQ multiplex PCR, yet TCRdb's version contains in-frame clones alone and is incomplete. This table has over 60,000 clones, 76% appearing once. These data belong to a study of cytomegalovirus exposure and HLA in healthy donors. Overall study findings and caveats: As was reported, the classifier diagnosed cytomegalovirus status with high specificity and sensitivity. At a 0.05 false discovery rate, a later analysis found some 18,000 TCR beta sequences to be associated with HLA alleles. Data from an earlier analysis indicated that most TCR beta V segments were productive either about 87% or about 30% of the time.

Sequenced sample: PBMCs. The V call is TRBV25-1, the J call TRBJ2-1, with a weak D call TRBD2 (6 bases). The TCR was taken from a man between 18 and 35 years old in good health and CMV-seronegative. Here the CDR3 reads CASSDPGDYNEQFF. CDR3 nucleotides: TGTGCCAGCAGTGACCCGGGGGACTACAATGAGCAGTTCTTC.